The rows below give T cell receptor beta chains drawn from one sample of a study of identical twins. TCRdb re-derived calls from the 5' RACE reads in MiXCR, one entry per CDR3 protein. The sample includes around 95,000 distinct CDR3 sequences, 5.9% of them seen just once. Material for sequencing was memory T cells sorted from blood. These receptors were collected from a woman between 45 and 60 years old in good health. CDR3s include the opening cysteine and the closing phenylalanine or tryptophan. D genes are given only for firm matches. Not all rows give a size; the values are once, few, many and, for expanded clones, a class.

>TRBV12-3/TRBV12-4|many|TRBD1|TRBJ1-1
CASTPTGGRNTEAFF
TGTGCCAGCACGCCGACAGGGGGTAGGAACACTGAAGCTTTCTTT
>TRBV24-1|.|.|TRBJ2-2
CATSDFKETGPTGELFF
TGTGCCACCAGTGATTTCAAGGAGACAGGCCCCACCGGGGAGCTGTTTTTT
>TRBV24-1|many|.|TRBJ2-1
CATSDLDETGNEQFF
TGTGCCACCAGTGATTTAGATGAGACCGGCAATGAGCAGTTCTTC
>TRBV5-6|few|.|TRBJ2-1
CASKGTRDEQFF
TGTGCCAGCAAAGGTACGAGGGATGAGCAGTTCTTC
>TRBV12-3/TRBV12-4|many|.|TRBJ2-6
CASQTAGLGANVLTF
TGTGCCAGCCAAACGGCAGGTCTGGGGGCCAACGTCCTGACTTTC
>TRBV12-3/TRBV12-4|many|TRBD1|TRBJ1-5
CASSRDRGGPNQPQHF
TGTGCCAGCAGCCGAGACAGGGGAGGACCTAATCAGCCCCAGCATTTT
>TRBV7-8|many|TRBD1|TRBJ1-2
CASSQTLQGNYGYTF
TGTGCCAGCAGCCAAACCCTACAGGGGAACTATGGCTACACCTTC
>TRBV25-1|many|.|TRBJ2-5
CAPRWQLGETQYF
TGTGCCCCGAGGTGGCAACTCGGGGAGACCCAGTACTTC
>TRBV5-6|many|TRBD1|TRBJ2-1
CASSLPGQRAYNEQFF
TGTGCCAGCAGCTTGCCGGGACAGCGAGCCTACAATGAGCAGTTCTTC
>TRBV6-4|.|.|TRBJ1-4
CASSRDPGANEKLFF
TGTGCCAGCAGCCGCGACCCCGGCGCTAATGAAAAACTGTTTTTT
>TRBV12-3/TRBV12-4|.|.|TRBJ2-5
CASSITQGGETQYF
TGTGCCAGCAGTATTACACAGGGTGGGGAGACCCAGTACTTC
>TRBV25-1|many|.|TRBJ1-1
CASSELGGAFF
TGTGCCAGCAGTGAATTAGGCGGTGCTTTCTTT
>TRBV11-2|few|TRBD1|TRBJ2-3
CASSLTGTGGAKDTQYF
TGTGCCAGCAGCTTGACCGGGACAGGGGGCGCGAAAGATACGCAGTATTTT
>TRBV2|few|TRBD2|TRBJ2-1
CASSLSAGGRGEQFF
TGTGCCAGCAGCCTCTCGGCGGGGGGAAGGGGTGAGCAGTTCTTC
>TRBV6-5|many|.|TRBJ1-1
CASSTPGTLGTEAFF
TGTGCCAGCAGTACCCCGGGGACTTTGGGTACTGAAGCTTTCTTT
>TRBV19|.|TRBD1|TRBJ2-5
CASSIGTGWQETQYF
TGTGCCAGTAGTATCGGGACAGGGTGGCAAGAGACCCAGTACTTC
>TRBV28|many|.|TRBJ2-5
CASRLEGYQETQYF
TGTGCCAGCAGACTAGAGGGGTACCAAGAGACCCAGTACTTC
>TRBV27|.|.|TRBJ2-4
CASSLSPGSKIQYF
TGTGCCAGCAGTTTATCTCCCGGGTCTAAAATTCAGTACTTC